Below are 4 T cell receptor beta chains sequenced from a single sample in a study of cytomegalovirus exposure and HLA in healthy donors. 13 Jbeta primers and 60 Vbeta primers were used for the PCR. Using immunoSEQ multiplex PCR, the repertoire was profiled, and TCRdb retains in-frame clones only, with some absent. Of about 150,000 clones in the sample, 65% to 80% were seen once. The sequencing input was PBMCs. Source of these receptors: a man in his late teens or twenties in good health and CMV-seronegative.

Here the CDR3 DNA reads TGTGCCAGCAGCCCACGGACAGGGATGAACACTGAAGCTTTCTTT. Amino acids: CASSPRTGMNTEAFF. The V gene is TRBV5-6, the J gene TRBJ1-1, with TRBD1 identical over 8 bases. Germline V gives CDR1 SGHDT, CDR2 YYEEEE. J gave up 0 bases and V 4 bases, and 5 bases lay outside the gene matches. The CDR3 is made up of 15 amino acids.

CDR3 in DNA: TGTGCCAGCAGCTCCCGGGCGGGACAGGGAAGCTACGAGCAGTACTTC. Its protein is CASSSRAGQGSYEQYF. V usage is TRBV7-2 and J usage is TRBJ2-7; 9 nucleotides agree with TRBD1. This CDR3 region has 16 residues. The V gene end was trimmed by 4 bases and the J gene end by 3 bases; junction bases not matched to a gene: 10. Germline CDR1 reads SGHTA; CDR2 reads FQGNSA.

The count of this clone is one. The V gene is TRBV2, the J gene TRBJ1-5; 7 bases match TRBD1. This CDR3 has 15 amino acids. Germline V gene sequence: CDR1 SNHLY, CDR2 FYNNEI. Trimming removed 3 bases from V and 2 bases from J; junction bases left unmatched: 4. CDR3 DNA: TGTGCCAGCAGTGATAACAGGGGAGGCAATCAGCCCCAGCATTTT. Its protein product is CASSDNRGGNQPQHF.

This clone was seen a few times. The chain is built from TRBV6-5 and TRBJ1-2; unclear D gene. Trimming stripped 2 bases from V and 2 bases from J, with 12 bases between. CDR1 is MNHEY and CDR2 is SVGAGI in the germline V gene. This CDR3 contains 15 residues. CDR3 sequence: CASSYLEGGNYGYTF. The CDR3 DNA reads as TGTGCCAGCAGTTACCTCGAGGGAGGAAACTATGGCTACACCTTC.